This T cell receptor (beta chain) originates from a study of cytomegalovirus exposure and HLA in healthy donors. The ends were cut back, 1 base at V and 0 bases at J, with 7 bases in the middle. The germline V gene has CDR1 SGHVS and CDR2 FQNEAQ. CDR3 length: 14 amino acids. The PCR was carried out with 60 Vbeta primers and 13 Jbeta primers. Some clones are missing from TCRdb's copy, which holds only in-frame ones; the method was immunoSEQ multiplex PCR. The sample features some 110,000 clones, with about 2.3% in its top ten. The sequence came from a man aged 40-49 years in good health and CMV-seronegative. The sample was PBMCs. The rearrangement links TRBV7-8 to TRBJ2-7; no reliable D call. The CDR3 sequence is CASSLVTSSYEQYF. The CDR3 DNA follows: TGTGCCAGCAGCTTAGTTACGAGCTCCTACGAGCAGTACTTC.